These T cell receptor beta chains were read from a single sample in a study of beta chain features in type 1 diabetes. Measured with immunoSEQ multiplex PCR; TCRdb has only the in-frame clones, and not every one. The repertoire includes almost 350,000 clones, approximately 9.7% of them detected once, and 0.9% to 1.1% sits in the top ten. The sequencing sample was made of central memory CD4+ T cells from blood. Source of these receptors: a man in his thirties or forties with type 1 diabetes. Each CDR3 is given without its conserved first and last residue. The order of the fields is V gene, J gene, CDR3 protein.

V: TRBV30
J: TRBJ1-6
CDR3: AWSQDPKDSPLH

V: TRBV19
J: TRBJ2-3
CDR3: ASSFGADTQY

V: TRBV30
J: TRBJ1-2
CDR3: AWSVGDRGAGYT

V: TRBV19
J: TRBJ2-2
CDR3: ASSWYAGELF

V: TRBV20-1
J: TRBJ1-1
CDR3: RAPRGTEAF

V: TRBV5-1
J: TRBJ2-2
CDR3: ASSPSTANTGELF

V: TRBV5-1
J: TRBJ2-3
CDR3: ASSPKEGADTQY

V: TRBV10-3
J: TRBJ2-2
CDR3: AISRGGTDGELF

V: TRBV7-2
J: TRBJ2-7
CDR3: ASSLSRSAFYEQY

V: TRBV29-1
J: TRBJ2-3
CDR3: SVGFGSTDTQY

V: TRBV28
J: TRBJ2-7
CDR3: ASRDQGSYEQY

V: TRBV23-1
J: TRBJ1-2
CDR3: ASSLPQGGYRGYT

V: TRBV4-1
J: TRBJ2-1
CDR3: ASSQDWTSVPPDNEQF

V: TRBV5-6
J: TRBJ1-4
CDR3: ASSLVGGSDEKLF

V: TRBV5-4
J: TRBJ2-2
CDR3: ASSRTGGHTGELF